One T cell receptor (beta chain) is described in this entry. Its antigen is still unknown. Base-call qualities are not available, and no considerably larger clone is one nucleotide away. The source of the sample is a study of cytomegalovirus exposure and HLA in healthy donors (dated by TCRdb to the late 2010s). The study in broad terms: An earlier analysis of roughly 570 of the donors reported 250 to 300 Gb of sequence data and 95 million to 130 million unique TCR beta sequences obtained from about 179 million T cells. The genetic ancestry cluster associated with self-reported Caucasian donors included around 76% of the approximately 430 genotyped donors. A few DR-DQ haplotypes were handled as single units for association and clustering because linkage in the cohort was strong. Besides the first cohort of roughly 640 subjects, a separate validation cohort made up of roughly 120 different subjects was used. HLA typing included class I and class II loci at four-digit resolution. An earlier analysis of several hundred of the donors applied high-throughput TCR beta sequencing to assess whether each TCR beta V gene segment acted as functional or pseudogenic. The study combined high-throughput TCR immunosequencing, statistical association of individual TCRs with disease status, and machine learning to predict cytomegalovirus infection status. The study aimed to test whether cataloging public T cell receptors could reveal signatures of past pathogen exposure. The later analysis used no new phenotypic data to find candidate immune exposures, relying instead on TCR beta sequences and their occurrence across donors. Typing coverage varied by locus: about 629-630 donors for A, B, C, DRB1 and DQB1; about 520 for DQA1; more than 600 for DPA1; roughly 450 for DPB1. Every discovery cohort repertoire had been produced on one sequencing platform. The T cell repertoires of several hundred subjects were profiled by immunosequencing and related to cytomegalovirus serostatus. Approximately 310 gigabases of sequencing data and 70 million to 100 million unique TCR sequences made up an early release that covered approximately 620 HLA-typed donors. Donor age, sex, ethnicity and CMV serostatus were compiled alongside the repertoire data. Across approximately 420 genotyped donors of the cohort, an average of about 240,000 unique TCR beta nucleotide sequences per donor were sequenced, and roughly 18% of those sequences were non-productive. In a later analysis, previously published TCR beta repertoires from about 640 donors were re-analyzed and high-resolution HLA genotyping was added so that TCR occurrence patterns could be studied. In a later genetic analysis, genome-wide SNP genotypes for about three fifths of the 666 donors were used, and that subset was treated as a discovery cohort. The paper as a whole reports these results and caveats: The 87-base-pair reads could not distinguish some IMGT-functional V segments, including TRBV6-2 and TRBV6-3, so those segments were excluded. Some 15 rarely observed V segments, including chromosome 9 orphons, were excluded from the earlier analysis of 550 to 700 of the donors because counts were too low. A few of the identified cytomegalovirus-associated TCR beta chains were confirmed in vitro to be specific for cytomegalovirus antigens. Cytomegalovirus status was reported to be diagnosed by the classifier with high specificity and sensitivity in both the original and validation cohorts. According to a later analysis, parvovirus B19, influenza, CMV and Epstein-Barr virus appeared linked to several top co-occurrence clusters. According to a later analysis, most CMV-associated TCR beta chains appeared to be HLA-restricted, and the HLA associations seemed to be driven largely by CMV exposure. Presence/absence analyses assumed roughly uniform sequencing depth across donors, an assumption that may not hold. In the study, some 160 TCR beta chains were listed as associated with cytomegalovirus. A cluster of highly shared sequence variants was judged likely to be a technical artifact of the sequencing pipeline. According to the authors, the approach could potentially be generalized to other disease states and immunological phenotypes. This cohort had only TCR beta chains sequenced, and the lack of alpha or paired-chain data limited which features could be detected. A further reported finding was that TCR beta sequences accurately predicted the HLA-A and HLA-B alleles for most subjects in the first cohort. When HLA alleles, especially DR and DQ, strongly co-occurred, TCR associations were difficult to assign to individual alleles. Immune exposure information for the cohort was limited to CMV serostatus. According to a later genetic analysis, donors in an Asian-associated ancestry cluster had fewer N-insertions in productive TCRs than the approximately 630-donor mean. While some public TCRs were present in many individuals, most TCR sequences turned up only very rarely across donors. A later analysis found that HLA-associated TCR beta chains were more clonally expanded and had lower generation probabilities than equally common non-associated chains. In a later analysis, the rate of TCR association differed among HLA loci, with DRB1 alleles having the most associated TCRs and HLA-C alleles having the fewest. Correlated functional status among segregating V segments might reflect linkage disequilibrium, but an unknown experimental factor could not be ruled out. Because HLA typing was missing for some donors at each locus, association tests included only the typed subset. Broadly in line with IMGT annotations, most TCR beta V segments showed up in productive rearrangements about 87% or about 30% of the time in an earlier analysis of 587 of the donors. In a later analysis, some 17,000 TCR beta sequences were associated with specific HLA alleles at a false discovery rate of 0.05. An association between a missense DCLRE1C variant and V-gene and J-gene trimming of TCR beta chains was found in a later genetic analysis and replicated in an independent cohort.

In total, approximately 700 healthy bone marrow donors made up the cohort. At the time of sampling, every cohort member was nominally healthy, though immune exposures that went unrecorded were likely present. The donor was CMV seropositive and was included in the group of some 290 seropositive cohort members. A peripheral blood sample was provided by each donor, and peripheral blood mononuclear cells were used for TCR beta sequencing. The Qiagen DNeasy Blood Extraction Kit was used to extract genomic DNA from the blood cell samples. Measured from the cysteine to the phenylalanine, the CDR3 is 12 residues long. This entry keeps only the CDR3 DNA: 36 bases, framed from base 1. Relative to germline, V is missing 5 bases and J is missing 5 bases, with 1 base of the junction outside any gene match. From the germline V gene, CDR1 is LGHNA and CDR2 is YNFKEQ. Library preparation was by the immunoSEQ multiplex PCR assay. For the multiplex PCR, a mixture combining 60 forward primers for TCR Vbeta segments and 13 reverse primers for TCR Jbeta segments was used. The CDR3 region of rearranged TCR beta genes was amplified from genomic DNA by a multiplex PCR assay. The amplified TCR beta libraries were sequenced on the Illumina HiSeq System as 87-base-pair reads. Under the source paper's analysis protocol: A later analysis tallied around 87 million unique TCR beta chains across the 666 repertoires, and about 10 million of those chains were shared by two or more donors. Raw reads were error-corrected and collapsed into unique sequences by a nearest-neighbor algorithm in which closely related sequences were merged to remove PCR and sequencing errors. Alignment of CDR3 sequences to IMGT reference sequences was used to assign V, D and J gene segments. Each retained sequence needed at least a six-nucleotide match to both a V gene segment and a J gene segment. Rearrangements were classified as productive when the CDR3 lacked stop codons and remained in frame with V and J, and all other rearrangements were classified as non-productive. CDR3 was defined according to IMGT convention as the region running from the second conserved V-encoded cysteine to the conserved J-encoded phenylalanine. In an earlier analysis of roughly 610 of the donors, sequences lacking an unambiguous match to a single V gene segment were excluded. An earlier analysis of almost 600 of the donors classified V segments as functional when productive rearrangements were above 56.7% and as segregating when the standard deviation between donors was above 5%. A statistical classification framework was built to diagnose cytomegalovirus status from the catalog of TCR beta chain sequences. V and J gene assignment, in a later analysis, came from comparing TCR nucleotide sequences with IMGT/GENE-DB human TR gene sequences. A later analysis assigned CDR3 sequences and most-parsimonious VDJ recombination scenarios with the TCRdist pipeline. In a later analysis, each TCR beta chain was defined by its CDR3 amino acid sequence together with its V-gene family, and reads lacking a unique V-gene family were excluded. In a later analysis, fewer than 650 highly shared, low-generation-probability nucleotide sequences were removed to address suspected cross-contamination and a sequencing artifact. For each public chain, a later analysis derived a clonal expansion index from normalized ranks of inferred template counts within each repertoire. Generation probabilities in a later analysis came from a VDJ recombination model fitted to out-of-frame rearrangements, and those results were checked against IGoR. A later analysis scored TCR-TCR, TCR-HLA and TCR-CMV co-occurrence with hypergeometric tests, applying a repertoire-size bias correction to TCR pairs. In a later analysis, false discovery rates were estimated by permuting HLA or CMV assignments 20 times. In a later analysis, co-occurring TCRs were grouped with DBSCAN, and TCRdist sequence similarity was added when clustering was performed within HLA-allele-positive subsets. For co-occurrence clustering, repertoires with fewer than 30,000 or more than 120,000 public chains were excluded, along with a handful of repertoires with anomalous nucleotide sharing. TCRdb stores this immuneACCESS table with in-frame sequences only. Part of the clones is absent; in the studies checked, under half of the shortfall reflects unresolved V genes, and no reason is known for the rest. V and J calls and clone size are as listed in that table; D and trimming were resolved from the DNA. The sample has some 74,000 clones on record, 60% to 75% of them singletons. The ten largest clones take up 20% to 25% of the sample.

Sequencing input: PBMCs. The V and J segments used are TRBV4-2 and TRBJ1-2, and 8 junction bases match TRBD1. The clonotype comes from a man aged 40-49 years in good health and CMV-seropositive. CDR3 loop: CASSTGGYGYTF. The DNA sequence follows: TGTGCCAGCAGCACAGGGGGGTATGGCTACACCTTC.